This T cell receptor beta chain was observed in a study of blood T cell repertoires in COVID-19. Study overall: T cells, B-cell-depleted T cells, or PBMCs provided the cDNA or gDNA that served as material.

Methods used by the authors: Amplification with reference gene primers provided the estimates of nucleated cell counts. The table came from immunoSEQ multiplex PCR; TCRdb's copy has only in-frame clones and leaves some out. Clone size and V and J calls were adopted from that table, with D and trimming inferred from the DNA. The top ten clones hold about 10% of a sample with roughly 350,000 clones, roughly 86% of them seen once. Seattle cases were enrolled at active infection and followed longitudinally. Germline CDR1 is MGHDK and CDR2 is SYGVNS. Deletions cut 1 base from V and 0 bases from J, with 16 bases between. The CDR3 runs 18 residues.

The clonotype originates from a young woman with COVID-19, enrolled during active disease. V is TRBV25-1 and J is TRBJ2-1; D remains ambiguous. Sequencing used peripheral blood. As DNA, the CDR3 is TGTGCCAGCAGTGAATCCCCCTCCGGAGAAAGCTCCTACAATGAGCAGTTCTTC. This translates into CASSESPSGESSYNEQFF.